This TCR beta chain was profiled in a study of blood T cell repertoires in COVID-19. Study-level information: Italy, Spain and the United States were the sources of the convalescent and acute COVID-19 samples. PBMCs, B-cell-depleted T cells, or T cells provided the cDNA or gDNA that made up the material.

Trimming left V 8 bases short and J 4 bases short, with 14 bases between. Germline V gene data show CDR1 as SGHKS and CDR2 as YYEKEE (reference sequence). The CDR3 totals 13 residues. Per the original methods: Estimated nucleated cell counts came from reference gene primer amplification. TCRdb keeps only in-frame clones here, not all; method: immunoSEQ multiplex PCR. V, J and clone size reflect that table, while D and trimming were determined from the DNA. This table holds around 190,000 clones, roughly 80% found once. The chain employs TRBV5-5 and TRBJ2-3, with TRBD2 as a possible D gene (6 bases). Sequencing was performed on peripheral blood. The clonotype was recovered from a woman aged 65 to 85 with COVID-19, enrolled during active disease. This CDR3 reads CASTGGGADTQYF. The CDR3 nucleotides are TGTGCCAGTACCGGGGGAGGTGCAGATACGCAGTATTTT.